This TCR beta chain was recorded in a study of cytomegalovirus exposure and HLA in healthy donors. Turning to this clone: The antigen remains unidentified.

Germline assignment: CDR1 LGHNA and CDR2 YNFKEQ. V was shortened by 1 base and J by 1 base, with 11 bases between the two germline ends. The CDR3 covers 15 residues. The PCR had 60 Vbeta and 13 Jbeta primers. Sequencing used immunoSEQ multiplex PCR; TCRdb keeps in-frame clones, though not all of them. The table lists more than 200,000 clones, almost 80% of them singletons, with over 1.5% in the top ten. Findings of the study overall: In a later analysis, TCR beta V- and J-gene trimming was associated with a missense DCLRE1C variant. Researchers had no immune exposure information except CMV serostatus available. Presence/absence results assume similar sequencing depth per donor, which may not hold.

This receptor was identified in a male donor in good health and CMV-seronegative. The chain employs TRBV4-2 and TRBJ2-7; perhaps TRBD2 as D (5 bases). Sequencing was performed on PBMCs. CDR3 region: CASSQARGTSYEQYF. The CDR3 bases are TGTGCCAGCAGCCAAGCACGGGGTACATCCTACGAGCAGTACTTC.